This is a list of T cell receptor beta chains from one sample in a study of preoperative IRX-2 immunotherapy in early breast cancer. This table comes from immunoSEQ multiplex PCR, and its TCRdb copy is limited to in-frame clones, with some not included. Among approximately 100,000 clones listed, just over 85% were seen once. This sample comprised tumor tissue, obtained after IRX-2 immunotherapy. These receptors came from a human donor with breast cancer. CDR3s include the opening cysteine and the closing phenylalanine or tryptophan. The order of the fields is D gene, clone size, J gene, V gene, CDR3 protein. The D gene is left open where the match is weak. The size field is filled for only some rows; it gives once, few, many or a size class.

- | - | TRBJ2-1 | TRBV2 | CASATRGNEQFF
TRBD1 | - | TRBJ1-4 | TRBV6-8 | CASSPQQGANEKLFF
- | - | TRBJ2-3 | TRBV7-1 | CASSASGGSTQYF
- | - | TRBJ1-1 | TRBV6-9 | CASSRARDTEAFF
TRBD2 | - | TRBJ2-1 | TRBV15 | CATSPTSAYNEQFF
- | - | TRBJ1-4 | TRBV28 | CASSASGEKLFF
TRBD1 | - | TRBJ1-1 | TRBV6-8 | CAISGQGANTEAFF
- | - | TRBJ1-1 | TRBV19 | CASSLLKGSKNTEAFF
- | - | TRBJ1-1 | TRBV30 | CAWSPEGPSEAFF
- | - | TRBJ1-6 | TRBV28 | CASSSSEGKNSPLHF
- | once | TRBJ1-4 | TRBV5-1 | CASSYQIRDGNEKLFF
- | - | TRBJ1-1 | TRBV23-1 | CASSWRTGKNTEAFF
TRBD1 | - | TRBJ1-1 | TRBV7-7 | CASSWDRGKTEAFF
- | - | TRBJ1-4 | TRBV5-1 | CASSQSSTNEKLFF
TRBD2 | - | TRBJ2-7 | TRBV28 | CASTPGRGGLYF
TRBD2 | few | TRBJ2-1 | TRBV28 | CASRLAGAYNEQFF
TRBD2 | - | TRBJ2-3 | TRBV6-8 | CAISPLGGTDTQYF
TRBD1 | - | TRBJ1-1 | TRBV19 | CASSPGTGMTEAFF
TRBD2 | - | TRBJ2-2 | TRBV30 | CAWSWWKAGDRTGELFF
TRBD1 | few | TRBJ1-1 | TRBV6-8 | CASRDRDSSFEAFF